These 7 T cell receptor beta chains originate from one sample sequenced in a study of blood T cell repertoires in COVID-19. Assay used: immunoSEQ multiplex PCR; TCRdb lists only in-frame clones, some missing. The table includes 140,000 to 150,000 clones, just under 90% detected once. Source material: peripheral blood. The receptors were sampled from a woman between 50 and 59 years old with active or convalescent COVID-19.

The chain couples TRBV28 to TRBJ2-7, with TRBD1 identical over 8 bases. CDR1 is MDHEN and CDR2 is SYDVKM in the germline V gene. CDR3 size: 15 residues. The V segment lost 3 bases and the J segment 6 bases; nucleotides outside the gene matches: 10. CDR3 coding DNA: TGTGCCAGCAGTTTGGACAGGGTCGTATTTGGCGAGCAGTACTTC. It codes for CASSLDRVVFGEQYF.

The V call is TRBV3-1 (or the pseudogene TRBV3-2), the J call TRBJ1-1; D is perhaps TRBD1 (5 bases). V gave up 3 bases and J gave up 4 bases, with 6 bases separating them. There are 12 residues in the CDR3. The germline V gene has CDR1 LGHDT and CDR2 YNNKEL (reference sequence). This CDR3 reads CASSQGPTEAFF. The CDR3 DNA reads TGTGCCAGCAGCCAGGGGCCCACTGAAGCTTTCTTT.

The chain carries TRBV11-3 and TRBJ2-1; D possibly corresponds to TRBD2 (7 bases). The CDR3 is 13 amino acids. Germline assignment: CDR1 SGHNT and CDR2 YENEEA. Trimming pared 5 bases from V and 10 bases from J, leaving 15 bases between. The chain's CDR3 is CASSHRAGHEQFF. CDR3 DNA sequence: TGTGCCAGCAGCCACCGAGCGGGACACGAGCAGTTCTTC.

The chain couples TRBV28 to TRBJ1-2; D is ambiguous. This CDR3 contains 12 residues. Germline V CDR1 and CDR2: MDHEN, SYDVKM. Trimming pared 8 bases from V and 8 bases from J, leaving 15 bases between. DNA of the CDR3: TGTGCCAGCGGAGTGGACGCGGGGGGCTACACCTTC. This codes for CASGVDAGGYTF.

Written as DNA, the CDR3 is TGCGCCAGCAGCCCAGGGAAGGTCCTCGAAAAACTGTTTTTT. Protein sequence: CASSPGKVLEKLFF. This chain links TRBV4-3 with TRBJ1-4, with D perhaps matching TRBD1 (5 bases). The germline CDR1 and CDR2 sequences are LGHNA and YSLEER. V lost 4 bases and J lost 8, with 14 bases in between. The CDR3 runs to 14 residues.

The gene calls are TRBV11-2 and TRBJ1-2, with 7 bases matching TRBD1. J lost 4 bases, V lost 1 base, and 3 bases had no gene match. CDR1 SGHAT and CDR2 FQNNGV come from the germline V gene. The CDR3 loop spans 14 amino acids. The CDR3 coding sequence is TGTGCCAGCAGCTTAGTGGCAGGGGGCTATGGCTACACCTTC. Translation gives CASSLVAGGYGYTF.

The CDR3 nucleotides are TGTGCCAGCAGTGAAGACCGGACAGGGGGGATATCTGGTGAAAAACTGTTTTTT. Protein sequence: CASSEDRTGGISGEKLFF. This rearrangement joins TRBV2 to TRBJ1-4, with 10 nucleotides matching TRBD1. The V segment lost 1 base and the J segment 7 bases; nucleotides outside the gene matches: 12. There are 18 residues in the CDR3. Germline loops: CDR1 SNHLY, CDR2 FYNNEI.